A single TCR beta chain is shown here with its context. Here immunoSEQ multiplex PCR was the method, and the copy in TCRdb shows in-frame clones only, minus some. The table lists 95,000 to 110,000 clones, approximately 87% of them singletons. These data are taken from a study of blood T cell repertoires in COVID-19. Study-level information: Some COVID-19 samples were acute and others convalescent; all came from the United States, Italy and Spain.

Germline V CDR1 and CDR2: MDHEN, SYDVKM. This CDR3 is built from 14 residues. J was trimmed by 2 bases and V by 10 bases; bases with no gene match: 10. The chain uses TRBV28 and TRBJ1-2, with TRBD1 matching 7 bases. The sequenced sample was peripheral blood. The TCR was taken from a man aged 45-65 years with acute or convalescent COVID-19. In DNA, the CDR3 is TGTGCCACAATCGAGGGGGCAGGGAACTATGGCTACACCTTC. Protein: CATIEGAGNYGYTF.